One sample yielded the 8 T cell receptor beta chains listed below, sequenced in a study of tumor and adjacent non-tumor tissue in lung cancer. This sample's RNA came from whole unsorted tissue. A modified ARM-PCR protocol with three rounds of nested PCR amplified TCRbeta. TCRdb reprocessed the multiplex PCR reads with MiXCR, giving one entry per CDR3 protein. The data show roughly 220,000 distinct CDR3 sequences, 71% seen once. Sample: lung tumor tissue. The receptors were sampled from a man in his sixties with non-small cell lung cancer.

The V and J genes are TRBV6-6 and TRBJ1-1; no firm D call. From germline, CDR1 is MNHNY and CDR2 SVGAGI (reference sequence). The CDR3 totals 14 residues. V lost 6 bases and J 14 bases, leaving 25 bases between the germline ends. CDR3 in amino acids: CASSRRVVNTVAFF. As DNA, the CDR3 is TGTGCCAGCAGCCGACGGGTTGTGAACACTGTAGCCTTCTTT.

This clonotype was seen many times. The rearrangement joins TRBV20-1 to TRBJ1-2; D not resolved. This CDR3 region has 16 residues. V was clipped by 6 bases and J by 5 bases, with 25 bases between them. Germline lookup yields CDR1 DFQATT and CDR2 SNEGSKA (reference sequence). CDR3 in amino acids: CSATSAQDLMGYGYTF. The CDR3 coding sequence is TGCAGTGCCACATCAGCCCAGGACCTTATGGGATATGGCTACACCTTC.

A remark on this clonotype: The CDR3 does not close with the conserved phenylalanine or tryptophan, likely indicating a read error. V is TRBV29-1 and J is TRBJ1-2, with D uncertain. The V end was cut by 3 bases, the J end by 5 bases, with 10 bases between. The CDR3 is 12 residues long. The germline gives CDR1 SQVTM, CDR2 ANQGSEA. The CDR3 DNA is TGCAGCGTTGACTCCGGGAAGTATGGCTACACCTTA. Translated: CSVDSGKYGYTL.

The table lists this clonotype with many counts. The CDR3 loop is CAASGAVSYEQYF. The CDR3 DNA reads TGTGCCGCCTCGGGGGCGGTCTCCTACGAGCAGTACTTC. The chain uses TRBV6-6 and TRBJ2-7; D may correspond to TRBD1 or TRBD2 (6 bases each). Germline CDR1 is MNHNY and CDR2 is SVGAGI (reference sequence). CDR3 length equals 13 residues. V was trimmed by 11 bases and J by 0 bases, leaving 14 bases between them.

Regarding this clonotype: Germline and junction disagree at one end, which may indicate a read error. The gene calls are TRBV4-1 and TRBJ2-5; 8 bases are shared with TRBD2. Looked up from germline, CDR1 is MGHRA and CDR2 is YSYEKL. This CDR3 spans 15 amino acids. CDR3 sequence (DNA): TGCGCCAGCAGCCAGCCCGGGGGGGCCCAAGAGACCCAGCACTTC. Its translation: CASSQPGGAQETQHF.

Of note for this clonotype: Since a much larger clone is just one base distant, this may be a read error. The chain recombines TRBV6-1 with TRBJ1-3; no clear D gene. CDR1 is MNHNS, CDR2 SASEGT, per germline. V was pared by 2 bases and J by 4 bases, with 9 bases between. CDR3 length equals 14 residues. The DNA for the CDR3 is TGTGCCAGCAGTGAACTACAGACCGGAAACACCATATATTTT. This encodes CASSELQTGNTIYF.

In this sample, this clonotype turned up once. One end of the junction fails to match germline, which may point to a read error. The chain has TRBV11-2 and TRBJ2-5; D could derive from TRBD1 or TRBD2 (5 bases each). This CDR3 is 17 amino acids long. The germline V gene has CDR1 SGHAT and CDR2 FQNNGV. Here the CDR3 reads CVSSLDPGLAGQETQYF. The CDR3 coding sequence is TGTGTCAGCAGCTTAGATCCAGGACTTGCAGGGCAAGAGACCCAGTACTTC.

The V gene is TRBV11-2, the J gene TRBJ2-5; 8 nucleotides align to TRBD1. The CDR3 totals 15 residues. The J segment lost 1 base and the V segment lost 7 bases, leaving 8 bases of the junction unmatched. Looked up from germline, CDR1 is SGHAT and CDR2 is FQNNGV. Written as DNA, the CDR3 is TGTGCCAGCAACCGGGAGACAGGGGTCCAAGAGACCCAGTACTTC. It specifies CASNRETGVQETQYF. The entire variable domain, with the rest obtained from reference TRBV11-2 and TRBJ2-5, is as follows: EAGVAQSPRYKIIEKRQSVAFWCNPISGHATLYWYQQILGQGPKLLIQFQNNGVVDDSQLPKDRFSAERLKGVDSTLKIQPAKLEDSAVYLCASNRETGVQETQYFGPGTRLLVL.